This T cell receptor (beta chain) was identified during a study of T-cell memory formation after mild COVID-19. The length of the CDR3 is 17 residues. The V end was cut by 2 bases, the J end by 0 bases, with 16 bases between. TCRdb re-called the 5' RACE reads with MiXCR, one entry per CDR3 protein. The top ten clones hold around an eighth of a sample with 150,000 to 200,000 distinct CDR3 sequences, roughly 14% of them seen once. The sample consisted of PBMCs or a T cell subset sorted from them (not recorded which). The TCR comes from an adult woman who had mild COVID-19 (a few samples of this study predate the infection). Cell type and time point are not known. The V gene is TRBV12-3 or TRBV12-4, the J gene TRBJ1-1; D ambiguous. The CDR3 loop is CASSLTPPTYLNTEAFF. The DNA of the CDR3 is TGTGCCAGCAGTTTAACTCCTCCAACCTACTTGAACACTGAAGCTTTCTTT.